Shown below are 20 T cell receptor beta chains from a single sample sequenced in a study of graft-versus-host responses after intestinal transplantation. Their antigen targets remain unknown. Profiled with immunoSEQ multiplex PCR; TCRdb holds only in-frame clones, not every one. Here the sample spans over 100,000 clones, 85% to 95% being singletons. Sequencing was performed on unstimulated CD8+ T cells sorted from spleen or lymph node cells, taken before intestinal transplant. These receptors all stem from a human donor who received an intestinal transplant.

The rearrangement joins TRBV27 to TRBJ2-4; D possibly corresponds to TRBD2 (5 bases). Trimming took off 5 bases at V and 2 bases at J, with 13 bases between the two ends. Germline loops: CDR1 MNHEY, CDR2 SMNVEV (reference sequence). The CDR3 contains 15 residues. The CDR3 loop reads CASSESSGTKNIQYF. Written as DNA, the CDR3 is TGTGCCAGCAGTGAATCCTCCGGGACCAAAAACATTCAGTACTTC.

The chain has TRBV27 and TRBJ1-1; 9 nucleotides agree with TRBD1. CDR1 is MNHEY and CDR2 is SMNVEV in the germline V gene (reference sequence). The trim removed 5 bases at V and 7 bases at J, leaving 8 bases unmatched. CDR3 length: 14 amino acids. The CDR3 protein is CASSTQGASYEAFF. DNA of the CDR3: TGTGCCAGCAGTACACAGGGGGCGAGTTATGAAGCTTTCTTT.

The rearrangement links TRBV5-6 to TRBJ2-1; D unresolved. V was shortened by 2 bases and J by 9 bases, with 15 bases between the two germline ends. Germline lookup yields CDR1 SGHDT and CDR2 YYEEEE. CDR3 length equals 14 residues. CDR3 sequence reads: CASSFNGRVGEQFF. CDR3 in DNA: TGTGCCAGCAGCTTCAACGGCCGAGTAGGTGAGCAGTTCTTC.

This clone was recorded a few times. This chain joins TRBV6-5 and TRBJ1-2; D uncertain. Germline values: CDR1 MNHEY, CDR2 SVGAGI. The CDR3 loop spans 14 amino acids. Trimming took 0 bases from V and 8 from J, leaving 13 bases between them. The CDR3 reads CASSYSSMLRGYTF. CDR3 in DNA: TGTGCCAGCAGTTACTCGAGCATGTTGCGGGGCTACACCTTC.

V gene TRBV5-6 combines with J gene TRBJ2-7; D gene unclear. The V gene lost 0 bases and the J gene lost 2 bases, with 12 bases spanning the gap. The CDR3 runs to 15 residues. Germline loops: CDR1 SGHDT, CDR2 YYEEEE. CDR3 sequence (DNA): TGTGCCAGCAGCTTGGTCTCGGCAGGCACCTACGAGCAGTACTTC. Its translation is CASSLVSAGTYEQYF.

This CDR3 is CASSSSGAEAFF. In DNA, the CDR3 is TGTGCCAGCAGCTCTTCGGGGGCGGAAGCTTTCTTT. The gene calls are TRBV7-9 and TRBJ1-1; D may be TRBD1 (6 bases). The germline V and J ends were trimmed by 4 bases and 8 bases, with 11 bases remaining between them. The CDR3 has 12 amino acids. Germline loops: CDR1 SEHNR, CDR2 FQNEAQ (reference sequence).

The chain couples TRBV5-6 to TRBJ2-1, with D possibly matching TRBD2 (5 bases). CDR3 length equals 14 residues. V lost 3 bases, J lost 9 bases, and 16 bases lay in between. Germline CDR1 reads SGHDT; CDR2 reads YYEEEE. The CDR3 DNA follows: TGTGCCAGCAGCTCGGGGTCGGGCGATCCTGAGCAGTTCTTC. Its translation: CASSSGSGDPEQFF.

The chain links TRBV11-2 to TRBJ2-2; D uncertain. The CDR3 totals 13 residues. Trimming left V 5 bases short and J 4 bases short, with 8 bases between. Germline V gene data show CDR1 as SGHAT and CDR2 as FQNNGV. CDR3 coding DNA: TGTGCCAGCAGCCGACACGTCACCGGGGAGCTGTTTTTT. This sequence encodes CASSRHVTGELFF.

The J gene is TRBJ1-2, the V gene TRBV2; TRBD1 might be the D (6 bases). The CDR3 length is 13 residues. CDR1 SNHLY and CDR2 FYNNEI come from the germline V gene. The V and J ends lost 7 bases and 2 bases respectively, with 11 bases between them. The CDR3 reads CASTAGENYGYTF. DNA for the CDR3: TGTGCCAGCACGGCAGGGGAAAACTATGGCTACACCTTC.

The chain has TRBV7-9 and TRBJ1-1; D possibly corresponds to TRBD1 (5 bases). The CDR3 extends over 14 amino acids. V was trimmed by 8 bases and J by 0 bases, leaving 13 bases between them. Germline CDR1 reads SEHNR; CDR2 reads FQNEAQ (reference sequence). CDR3 coding DNA: TGTGCCAGCGGGCACAGGAGATTGAACACTGAAGCTTTCTTT. Translated, it gives CASGHRRLNTEAFF.

In this sample, this clone turned up a few times. J is TRBJ2-7 and V is TRBV7-9, with 7 nucleotides matching TRBD1. The CDR3 consists of 15 residues. The germline V gene has CDR1 SEHNR and CDR2 FQNEAQ (reference sequence). The junction had 10 bases not matched to a gene; V was cut back by 5 bases and J by 3 bases. CDR3 residues: CASSAARDRNYEQYF. As DNA, the CDR3 is TGTGCCAGCAGCGCGGCCCGGGACAGAAACTACGAGCAGTACTTC.

This clone was picked up one time. V usage is TRBV28 and J usage is TRBJ2-7; 12 bases are shared with TRBD2. The germline V gene has CDR1 MDHEN and CDR2 SYDVKM. The V segment lost 3 bases and the J segment 5 bases; nucleotides outside the gene matches: 2. The CDR3 totals 14 residues. The CDR3: CASSLTSGSNEQYF. The CDR3 DNA sequence: TGTGCCAGCAGTTTGACTAGCGGGAGTAACGAGCAGTACTTC.

This chain joins TRBV7-9 and TRBJ1-1; D is unclear. This CDR3 spans 14 amino acids. Germline V gene data show CDR1 as SEHNR and CDR2 as FQNEAQ (reference sequence). Trimming shortened V by 0 bases and J by 0 bases, and 5 bases separated the two germline ends. This CDR3 is CASSLANMNTEAFF. The CDR3 DNA follows: TGTGCCAGCAGCTTAGCGAACATGAACACTGAAGCTTTCTTT.

This chain uses TRBV19 with TRBJ2-7; perhaps TRBD1 as D (5 bases). The V gene's germline CDR1 is LNHDA and CDR2 SQIVND (reference sequence). Deletions cut 3 bases from V and 2 bases from J, with 11 bases between. The CDR3 totals 14 residues. The CDR3 region is CASSISDRAYEQYF. Written as DNA, the CDR3 is TGTGCCAGTAGTATTTCCGACAGAGCCTACGAGCAGTACTTC. Together with reference TRBV19 and TRBJ2-7, the CDR3 gives the full variable domain: DGGITQSPKYLFRKEGQNVTLSCEQNLNHDAMYWYRQDPGQGLRLIYYSQIVNDFQKGDIAEGYSVSREKKESFPLTVTSAQKNPTAFYLCASSISDRAYEQYFGPGTRLTVT.

On this clone itself: Different DNA sequences within this sample yield the same CDR3. CDR3 in amino acids: CASSLGQGTYEQYF. The CDR3 bases are TGTGCCAGCAGTTTGGGACAGGGTACCTACGAGCAGTACTTC. The chain combines TRBV27 with TRBJ2-7, with 9 bases identical to TRBD1. The CDR3 loop spans 14 amino acids. With 3 bases clipped from V and 2 bases from J, the junction kept 2 bases outside the gene matches. The germline gives CDR1 MNHEY, CDR2 SMNVEV (reference sequence).

This chain joins TRBV7-9 and TRBJ2-3; D remains ambiguous. Trimming cost V 5 bases and J 0 bases, with 12 bases left between them. The CDR3 loop spans 15 amino acids. In germline, CDR1 is SEHNR, CDR2 FQNEAQ (reference sequence). CDR3 nucleotides: TGTGCCAGCAGCCCCGCGGCGTCTAGCACAGATACGCAGTATTTT. Translated: CASSPAASSTDTQYF.

This chain connects TRBV28 to TRBJ1-1, with 9 bases that match TRBD1. Germline V gives CDR1 MDHEN, CDR2 SYDVKM. Trimming removed 2 bases from V and 0 bases from J; junction bases left unmatched: 1. CDR3 length: 15 residues. The CDR3 protein is CASSLHRGLNTEAFF. DNA of the CDR3: TGTGCCAGCAGTTTACACAGGGGGCTGAACACTGAAGCTTTCTTT. Drawing the rest from reference TRBV28 and TRBJ1-1, the complete variable domain is DVKVTQSSRYLVKRTGEKVFLECVQDMDHENMFWYRQDPGLGLRLIYFSYDVKMKEKGDIPEGYSVSREKKERFSLILESASTNQTSMYLCASSLHRGLNTEAFFGQGTRLTVV.

The V and J genes are TRBV7-6 and TRBJ1-5; D ambiguous. CDR3 size: 12 residues. With 6 bases removed from V and 4 bases from J, the gap between germline ends came to 7 bases. The germline gives CDR1 SGHVS, CDR2 FNYEAQ. As DNA, the CDR3 is TGTGCCAGCAGTTATCTAAATCAGCCCCAGCATTTT. Encoded protein: CASSYLNQPQHF.

The chain employs TRBV30 and TRBJ2-3; D gene uncertain. CDR3 size: 15 residues. V lost 2 bases, J lost 1 base, and 13 bases lay in between. The germline V gene has CDR1 GTSNPN and CDR2 SVGIG (reference sequence). Here the CDR3 DNA reads TGTGCCTGGAGTAGCCTACTCGCCGGCACAGATACGCAGTATTTT. It translates to CAWSSLLAGTDTQYF.

This chain connects TRBV7-8 to TRBJ2-7, with 12 bases aligning to TRBD2. The trim removed 1 base at V and 4 bases at J, leaving 5 bases unmatched. Germline V CDR1 and CDR2: SGHVS, FQNEAQ. The CDR3 spans 16 residues. CDR3 in amino acids: CASSLGLAGGVYEQYF. The CDR3 DNA reads TGTGCCAGCAGCTTAGGGCTAGCGGGAGGGGTTTACGAGCAGTACTTC.